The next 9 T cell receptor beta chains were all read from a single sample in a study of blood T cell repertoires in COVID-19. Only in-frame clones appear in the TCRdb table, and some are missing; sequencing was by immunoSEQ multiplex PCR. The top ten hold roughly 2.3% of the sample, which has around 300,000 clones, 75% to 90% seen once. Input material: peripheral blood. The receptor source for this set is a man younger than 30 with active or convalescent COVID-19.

Written as DNA, the CDR3 is TGTGCCAGCAGCCCTCGGGACAGAATTAATGAGCAGTTCTTC. Its translation is CASSPRDRINEQFF. V usage is TRBV3-1 (or the pseudogene TRBV3-2) and J usage is TRBJ2-1; 7 bases agree with TRBD1. CDR1 and CDR2 from the germline V gene are LGHDT and YNNKEL (reference sequence). The CDR3 length is 14 residues. The ends lost 4 bases at V and 7 bases at J; junction bases unmatched: 7.

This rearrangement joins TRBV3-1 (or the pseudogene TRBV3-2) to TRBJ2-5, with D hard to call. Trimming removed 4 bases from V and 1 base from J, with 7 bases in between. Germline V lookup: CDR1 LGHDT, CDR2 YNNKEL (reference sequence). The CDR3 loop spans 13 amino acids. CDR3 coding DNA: TGTGCCAGCAGCCGAGGCAGCCAAGAGACCCAGTACTTC. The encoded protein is CASSRGSQETQYF.

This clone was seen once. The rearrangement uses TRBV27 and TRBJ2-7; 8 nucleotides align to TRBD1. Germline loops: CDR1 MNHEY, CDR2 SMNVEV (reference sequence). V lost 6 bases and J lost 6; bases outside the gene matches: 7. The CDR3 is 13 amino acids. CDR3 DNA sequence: TGTGCCAGCAGCCCAGGGACAGGATTCGAGCAGTACTTC. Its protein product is CASSPGTGFEQYF.

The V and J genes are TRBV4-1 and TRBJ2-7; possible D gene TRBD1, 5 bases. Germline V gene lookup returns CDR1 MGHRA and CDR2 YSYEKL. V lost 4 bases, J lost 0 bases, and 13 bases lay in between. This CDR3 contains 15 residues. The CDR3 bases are TGCGCCAGCAGCCCAGCCTTAGGGGTCTCCTACGAGCAGTACTTC. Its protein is CASSPALGVSYEQYF.

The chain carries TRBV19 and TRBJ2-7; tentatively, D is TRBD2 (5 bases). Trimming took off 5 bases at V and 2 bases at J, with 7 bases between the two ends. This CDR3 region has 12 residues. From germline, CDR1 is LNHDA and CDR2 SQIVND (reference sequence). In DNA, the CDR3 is TGTGCCAGTAGTGCCGGGACCTACGAGCAGTACTTC. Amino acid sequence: CASSAGTYEQYF.

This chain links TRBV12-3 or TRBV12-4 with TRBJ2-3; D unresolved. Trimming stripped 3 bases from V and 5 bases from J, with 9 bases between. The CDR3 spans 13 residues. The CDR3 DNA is TGTGCCAGCAGTTTGTTATTCAGAGATACGCAGTATTTT. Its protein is CASSLLFRDTQYF.

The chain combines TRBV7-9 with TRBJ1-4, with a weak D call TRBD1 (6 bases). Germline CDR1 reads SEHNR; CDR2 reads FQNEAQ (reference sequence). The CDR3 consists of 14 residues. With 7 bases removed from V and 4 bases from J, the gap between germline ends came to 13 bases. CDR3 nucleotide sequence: TGTGCCAGCACCTCTGGGGGCGGTAATGAAAAACTGTTTTTT. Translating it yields CASTSGGGNEKLFF.

CDR3 DNA: TGTGCCAGCAGTCCACAGGGTTTGGAGACCCAGTACTTC. It yields the protein CASSPQGLETQYF. The chain combines TRBV6-5 with TRBJ2-5, with D possibly being TRBD1 (6 bases). Germline V gives CDR1 MNHEY, CDR2 SVGAGI. This CDR3 spans 13 amino acids. V was trimmed by 5 bases and J by 5 bases, leaving 12 bases between them.

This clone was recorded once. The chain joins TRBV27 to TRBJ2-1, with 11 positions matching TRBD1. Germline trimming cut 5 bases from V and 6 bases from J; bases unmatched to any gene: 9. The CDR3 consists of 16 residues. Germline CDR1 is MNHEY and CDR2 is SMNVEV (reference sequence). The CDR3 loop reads CASSPTGTGGPNEQFF. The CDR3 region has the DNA TGTGCCAGCAGTCCTACCGGGACAGGGGGTCCCAATGAGCAGTTCTTC.